The clone carrying this TCR beta chain was found many times. Its antigen remains unknown. The data were obtained in a study of T cell repertoires in cytomegalovirus infection. MiXCR was run by TCRdb on the reads, yielding one entry per CDR3 protein. This table holds roughly 170,000 distinct CDR3 sequences, about 20% found once. The CDR3 is 15 amino acids. V was cut by 4 bases and J by 5 bases, with 14 bases left in between. The germline CDR1 and CDR2 sequences are MDHEN and SYDVKM. This TCR came from a human donor in good health (CMV status not recorded). Some clones in this sample may be carry-over from other donors' samples. The sequencing used CD8+ T cells from cultured PBMCs, collected from culture after CMV antigen stimulation. This rearrangement joins TRBV28 to TRBJ1-4; weak D call: TRBD1 (5 bases). CDR3 in DNA: TGTGCCAGCAGTTCCCTGGAGGGGTTGAATGAAAAACTGTTTTTT. Its translation is CASSSLEGLNEKLFF. Variable domain in full (rest from reference TRBV28 and TRBJ1-4): DVKVTQSSRYLVKRTGEKVFLECVQDMDHENMFWYRQDPGLGLRLIYFSYDVKMKEKGDIPEGYSVSREKKERFSLILESASTNQTSMYLCASSSLEGLNEKLFFGSGTQLSVL.